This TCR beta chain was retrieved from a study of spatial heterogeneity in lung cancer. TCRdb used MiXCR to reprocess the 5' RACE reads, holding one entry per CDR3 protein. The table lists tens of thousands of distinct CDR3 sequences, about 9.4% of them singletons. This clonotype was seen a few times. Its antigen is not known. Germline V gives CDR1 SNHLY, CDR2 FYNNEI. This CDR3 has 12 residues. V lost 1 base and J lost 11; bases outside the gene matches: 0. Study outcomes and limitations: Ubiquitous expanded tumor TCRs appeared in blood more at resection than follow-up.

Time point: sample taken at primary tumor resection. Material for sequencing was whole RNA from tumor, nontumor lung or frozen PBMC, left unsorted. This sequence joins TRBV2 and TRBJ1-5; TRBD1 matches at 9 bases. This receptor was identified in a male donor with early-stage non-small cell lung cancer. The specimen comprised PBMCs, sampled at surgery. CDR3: CASSEGDRAQHF. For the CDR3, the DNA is TGTGCCAGCAGTGAAGGGGACAGGGCCCAGCATTTT. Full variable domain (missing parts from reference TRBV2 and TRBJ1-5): EPEVTQTPSHQVTQMGQEVILRCVPISNHLYFYWYRQILGQKVEFLVSFYNNEISEKSEIFDDQFSVERPDGSNFTLKIRSTKLEDSAMYFCASSEGDRAQHFGDGTRLSIL.